This entry lists 25 T cell receptor beta chains sequenced from one sample in a study of Graves' ophthalmopathy and Graves' hyperthyroidism. Amplification targeted the TCR beta CDR3 regions, with RNA transcripts as the source material. Second-round multiplex PCR came after first-round RT-PCR with HTBI primers. Using its own MiXCR run on the multiplex PCR reads, TCRdb lists one record per CDR3 protein. This table has about 220,000 distinct CDR3 sequences, about 22% appearing once. Specimen: peripheral blood. The receptors originated from a woman aged 50 to 65 with Graves' ophthalmopathy.

In this sample, this clonotype turned up a few times. This chain links TRBV7-9 with TRBJ2-7; no clear D gene. Germline loops: CDR1 SEHNR, CDR2 FQNEAQ (reference sequence). The CDR3 has 13 residues. Trimming cost V 5 bases and J 4 bases, with 12 bases left between them. CDR3 sequence reads: CASSPEVLYEQYF. For the CDR3, the DNA is TGTGCCAGCAGCCCAGAGGTTCTTTACGAGCAGTACTTC.

A few counts support this clonotype. A much larger clone lies a single base off, so this may be a read error. The rearrangement links TRBV4-1 to TRBJ2-4, with no clear D. Germline CDR1 reads MGHRA; CDR2 reads YSYEKL. The CDR3 is 18 residues long. The CDR3 here is CAGSQEVRPVLAKNIQYF. As DNA, the CDR3 is TGCGCCGGCAGCCAAGAAGTGAGGCCAGTCCTAGCCAAAAACATTCAGTACTTC.

The chain couples TRBV19 to TRBJ1-5; possible D gene TRBD1, 6 bases. Trimming took 8 bases from V and 4 from J, leaving 18 bases between them. The germline V gene encodes CDR1 LNHDA and CDR2 SQIVND (reference sequence). The CDR3 runs to 15 residues. The CDR3 sequence: CASSKGGTPNQPQHF. As DNA, the CDR3 is TGTGCCAGTTCGAAGGGGGGGACGCCGAATCAGCCCCAGCATTTT.

This clonotype was observed many times. The genes are TRBV29-1 and TRBJ1-2; maybe TRBD1 (5 bases). CDR1 is SQVTM, CDR2 ANQGSEA, per germline. The CDR3 covers 11 residues. V gave up 4 bases and J gave up 3 bases, with 6 bases separating them. CDR3 region: CSVVRDYGYTF. The DNA of the CDR3 is TGCAGCGTTGTCAGGGACTATGGCTACACCTTC.

About this clonotype: A much larger clone differs from this one at a single base, so this may be a read error. The V and J genes are TRBV7-3 and TRBJ2-5; D unresolved. Germline loops: CDR1 SGHTA, CDR2 FQGTGA. CDR3 length equals 13 residues. Trimming left V 8 bases short and J 4 bases short, with 14 bases between. CDR3 nucleotides: TGTGCCAGCGGCTACGGGCCTTCAGAGACCCAGTACTTC. Encoded protein: CASGYGPSETQYF.

Of note for this clonotype: A read error may be the cause here, since a much bigger clone is one base away. The rearrangement uses TRBV25-1 and TRBJ2-2; D call uncertain. Germline CDR1 MGHDK, CDR2 SYGVNS. The CDR3 runs to 15 residues. The CDR3 spells CGSSSLSPYTGELFF. The CDR3 DNA sequence: TGTGGCAGCAGTTCCCTCAGTCCTTACACCGGGGAGCTGTTTTTT.

Ten or more counts support this clonotype. The chain carries TRBV11-2 and TRBJ1-1; D gene uncertain. This CDR3 spans 15 amino acids. The germline V gene encodes CDR1 SGHAT and CDR2 FQNNGV. V was trimmed by 1 base and J by 5 bases, leaving 14 bases between them. The CDR3 sequence is CASSLGVGFDTEAFF. In DNA form, the CDR3 reads TGTGCCAGCAGCTTAGGTGTAGGATTTGATACTGAAGCTTTCTTT.

This clonotype was picked up many times. This chain connects TRBV6-5 to TRBJ2-5, with D unclear. Germline lookup yields CDR1 MNHEY and CDR2 SVGAGI. The V and J ends lost 1 base and 2 bases respectively, with 11 bases between them. This CDR3 has 15 residues. The CDR3 loop reads CASSYFFGPQETQYF. CDR3 coding DNA: TGTGCCAGCAGTTACTTCTTCGGACCGCAAGAGACCCAGTACTTC.

This clonotype was observed many times. V is TRBV20-1 and J is TRBJ2-7; TRBD2 matches at 9 bases. Germline assignment: CDR1 DFQATT and CDR2 SNEGSKA (reference sequence). CDR3 size: 15 residues. V was clipped by 5 bases and J by 5 bases; unmatched bases: 13. CDR3 loop: CSAEGVSGSTDEQYF. Here the CDR3 DNA reads TGCAGTGCTGAGGGGGTTAGCGGGAGTACCGACGAGCAGTACTTC.

This clonotype was counted a single time. The V and J genes are TRBV7-2 and TRBJ1-1; perhaps TRBD1 as D (5 bases). The germline gives CDR1 SGHTA, CDR2 FQGNSA. This CDR3 comprises 15 residues. Between the trimmed V and J ends, which lost 4 bases and 3 bases, there was a span of 15 bases. Here the CDR3 reads CASSSAPGWDTEAFF. CDR3 DNA sequence: TGTGCCAGCAGCTCGGCACCAGGGTGGGACACTGAAGCTTTCTTT.

At least ten counts were recorded for this clonotype. One end of the junction fails to match germline, which may point to a read error. The V gene is TRBV27, the J gene TRBJ2-7, with 10 bases fitting TRBD2. Germline assignment: CDR1 MNHEY and CDR2 SMNVEV (reference sequence). The CDR3 is made up of 14 amino acids. As DNA, the CDR3 is TGTGCCGGCAGTAAACTAGCGGGAACCTACGAGCAGTACTTC. It is translated as CAGSKLAGTYEQYF.

The chain employs TRBV30 and TRBJ1-1; D not resolved. The germline V gene has CDR1 GTSNPN and CDR2 SVGIG (reference sequence). The CDR3 loop spans 16 amino acids. With 0 bases removed from V and 4 bases from J, the gap between germline ends came to 18 bases. CDR3 nucleotides: TGTGCCTGGAGTGTAGTGCACACTACCTCAAGCACTGAAGCTTTCTTT. Protein: CAWSVVHTTSSTEAFF.

This clonotype was observed many times. V gene TRBV28 combines with J gene TRBJ2-6, with 8 bases that match TRBD2. The CDR3 consists of 18 residues. V was clipped by 6 bases and J by 4 bases; unmatched bases: 14. Germline V gives CDR1 MDHEN, CDR2 SYDVKM. CDR3 sequence: CASRPSSGWTSGANVLTF. The CDR3 bases are TGTGCCAGCAGGCCCTCTAGCGGGTGGACCTCCGGGGCCAACGTCCTGACTTTC.

This chain connects TRBV29-1 to TRBJ2-7; 7 nucleotides agree with TRBD2. The length of the CDR3 is 14 residues. V shed 4 bases and J 6 bases; nucleotides not matched to a gene: 12. Germline-derived CDR1 and CDR2 are SQVTM and ANQGSEA. CDR3 sequence (DNA): TGCAGCGTTGGGATCGCGGGAGTGGGGGGCGAGCAGTACTTC. Its translation is CSVGIAGVGGEQYF.

This clonotype was detected ten times or more. The V and J genes are TRBV28 and TRBJ1-6; the D gene is possibly TRBD1 (5 bases). This CDR3 region has 13 residues. Germline CDR1 MDHEN, CDR2 SYDVKM. The germline V and J ends were trimmed by 8 bases and 7 bases, with 12 bases remaining between them. The CDR3 DNA follows: TGTGCCAGCTGGAGACAGACCAATTCACCCCTCCACTTT. Translation: CASWRQTNSPLHF.

There are many counts of this clonotype. This rearrangement joins TRBV2 to TRBJ2-7, with TRBD1 matching 10 bases. CDR1 and CDR2 (germline): SNHLY, FYNNEI. Losses at the gene ends were 9 bases for V and 4 bases for J; bases not matched to a gene: 9. This CDR3 spans 14 amino acids. Written as DNA, the CDR3 is TGTGCCAGATCTGGCGGACAGGGGGTTTACGAGCAGTACTTC. Translation: CARSGGQGVYEQYF.

Comments on this clonotype: One end of the junction varies from germline; a read error may be responsible. The chain carries TRBV20-1 and TRBJ1-5; TRBD1 matches at 7 bases. The CDR3 contains 14 residues. Germline CDR1 is DFQATT and CDR2 is SNEGSKA (reference sequence). Here the CDR3 reads CRARQGHSNQPQHF. As DNA, the CDR3 is TGCCGTGCCAGACAGGGCCATAGCAATCAGCCCCAGCATTTC.

This clonotype was seen many times. This rearrangement joins TRBV6-5 to TRBJ1-5, with unresolved D. The CDR3 consists of 14 residues. Germline V gene data show CDR1 as MNHEY and CDR2 as SVGAGI. Trimming stripped 4 bases from V and 2 bases from J, with 9 bases between. CDR3 bases: TGTGCCAGCAGTTCGTTCGGACGCAATCAGCCCCAGCATTTT. Amino acid sequence: CASSSFGRNQPQHF.

This clonotype was seen ten or more times. The V and J genes are TRBV19 and TRBJ2-2; 10 nucleotides agree with TRBD2. The CDR3 sequence is 15 residues long. Germline CDR1 and CDR2: LNHDA and SQIVND (reference sequence). With 7 bases clipped from V and 9 bases from J, the junction kept 11 bases outside the gene matches. The CDR3 DNA is TGTGCCAGTACCCCACTTCTAGCGGGAGCAAGGGAGCTGTTTTTT. Translation gives CASTPLLAGARELFF.

Many counts were recorded for this clonotype. The chain uses TRBV7-9 and TRBJ1-1; 10 bases line up with TRBD1. The CDR3 extends over 13 amino acids. Germline lookup yields CDR1 SEHNR and CDR2 FQNEAQ (reference sequence). The trim removed 3 bases at V and 10 bases at J, leaving 5 bases unmatched. In DNA, the CDR3 is TGTGCCAGCAGCTTCGACAGGGGGCAAGGAGCTTTCTTT. This translates into CASSFDRGQGAFF.

As DNA, the CDR3 is TGTGCCACCAGTGAATCTCCGGGACAGGGGACCACCGGGGAGCTGTTTTTT. Protein: CATSESPGQGTTGELFF. The V gene is TRBV24-1, the J gene TRBJ2-2, with 10 bases matching TRBD1. V shed 4 bases and J 4 bases; nucleotides not matched to a gene: 8. Germline CDR1 reads KGHDR; CDR2 reads SFDVKD. The CDR3 has 17 amino acids.

This chain links TRBV6-1 with TRBJ1-2; D not resolved. CDR1 is MNHNS, CDR2 SASEGT, per germline. V was shortened by 6 bases and J by 8 bases, with 16 bases between the two germline ends. This CDR3 is 13 amino acids long. The CDR3 bases are TGTGCCAGCAGAGAGCAGCCCCAGATCGGCTACACCTTC. This gives the protein CASREQPQIGYTF.

Ten or more counts support this clonotype. CDR3 in DNA: TGTGCCAGTAGTACCGACAGGGGGTATGGAGGCTACACCTTC. This gives the protein CASSTDRGYGGYTF. The J gene is TRBJ1-2, the V gene TRBV19; 9 bases agree with TRBD1. Losses at the gene ends were 4 bases for V and 8 bases for J; bases not matched to a gene: 8. From germline, CDR1 is LNHDA and CDR2 SQIVND (reference sequence). The CDR3 runs to 14 residues.

The chain uses TRBV30 and TRBJ1-2; 8 bases are a match to TRBD1. Germline V gene data show CDR1 as GTSNPN and CDR2 as SVGIG (reference sequence). This CDR3 has 12 amino acids. V shed 5 bases and J 8 bases; nucleotides not matched to a gene: 7. The DNA for the CDR3 is TGTGCCTGGCGAGGACAGGGATACGGCTACACCTTC. Its translation is CAWRGQGYGYTF.

This clonotype came up many times. The rearrangement joins TRBV12-5 to TRBJ2-7; D is perhaps TRBD2 (5 bases). The CDR3 runs 15 residues. From germline, CDR1 is LGHNT and CDR2 FRNRAP. V was pared by 7 bases and J by 3 bases, with 19 bases between. CDR3 DNA sequence: TGTGCTAGTGTCCCCTCGGGGAGTGTGGGCTACGAGCAGTACTTC. This gives the protein CASVPSGSVGYEQYF.